Described below is a single T cell receptor (beta chain) sequence and its context. Its antigen remains unknown. This sample was taken from a study of T cell responses to AZD1222 COVID-19 vaccine. Overall study findings and caveats: Unmutated variant regions are reportedly the target of nearly half of TCRs that are spike-specific.

Second doses at about 4 or about 12 weeks were pooled. Assay: immunoSEQ multiplex PCR; the TCRdb copy retains only in-frame clones and omits some. The table has some 120,000 clones, 80% to 90% seen once; the top ten hold about 26%. This CDR3 contains 12 residues. The germline V gene encodes CDR1 MNHNY and CDR2 SVGAGI (reference sequence). The V end was cut by 7 bases, the J end by 3 bases, with 9 bases between. This chain connects TRBV6-6 to TRBJ1-2; D might be TRBD1 (6 bases). This clonotype was sampled from an adult who received the AZD1222 COVID-19 vaccine. The sample in question was peripheral blood, obtained 28 days after the second AZD1222 dose. Written as DNA, the CDR3 is TGTGCCAGCAAGGAGGGGGACTATGGCTACACCTTC. The encoded protein is CASKEGDYGYTF.